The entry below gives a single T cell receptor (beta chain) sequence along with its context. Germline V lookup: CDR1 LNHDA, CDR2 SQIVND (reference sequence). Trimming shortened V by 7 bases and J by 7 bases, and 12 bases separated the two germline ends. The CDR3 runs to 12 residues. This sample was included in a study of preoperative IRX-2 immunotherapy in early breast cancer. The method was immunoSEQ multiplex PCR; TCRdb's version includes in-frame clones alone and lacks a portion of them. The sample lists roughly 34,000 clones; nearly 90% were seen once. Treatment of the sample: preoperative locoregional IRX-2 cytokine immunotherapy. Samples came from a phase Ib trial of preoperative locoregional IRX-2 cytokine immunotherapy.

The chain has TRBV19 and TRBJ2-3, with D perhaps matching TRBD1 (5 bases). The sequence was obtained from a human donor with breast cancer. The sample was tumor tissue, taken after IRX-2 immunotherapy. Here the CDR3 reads CASKGAANTQYF. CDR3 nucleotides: TGTGCCAGTAAAGGGGCCGCGAATACGCAGTATTTT.